The 30 T cell receptor beta chains below were found in one sample sequenced in a study of blood T cell repertoires in COVID-19. The table came from immunoSEQ multiplex PCR; TCRdb's copy has only in-frame clones and leaves some out. Of about 160,000 clones in the sample, roughly 84% were seen once. The sample was PBMCs or T cells enriched from blood (not recorded which). The receptor set was obtained from a man in his sixties who had recovered from COVID-19.

The chain carries TRBV5-1 and TRBJ2-2; perhaps TRBD1 as D (5 bases). Germline CDR1 SGHRS, CDR2 YFSETQ. Trimming stripped 4 bases from V and 5 bases from J, with 15 bases between. The CDR3 contains 15 residues. Here the CDR3 DNA reads TGCGCCAGCAGCCCCACCCAGGGTCCGACCGGGGAGCTGTTTTTT. Its protein product is CASSPTQGPTGELFF.

This clone has a handful of counts. The rearrangement links TRBV7-9 to TRBJ2-3; TRBD1 matches 8 bases. This CDR3 is built from 16 residues. V gave up 5 bases and J gave up 0 bases; unmatched junction bases: 7. Germline loops: CDR1 SEHNR, CDR2 FQNEAQ (reference sequence). The CDR3 coding sequence is TGTGCCAGCAGCCTTAATACAGGGGGAAGCACAGATACGCAGTATTTT. This encodes CASSLNTGGSTDTQYF.

This chain uses TRBV5-1 with TRBJ2-1, with D tentatively TRBD2 (5 bases). Germline V gene data show CDR1 as SGHRS and CDR2 as YFSETQ. The CDR3 sequence is 15 residues long. V shed 5 bases and J shed 0 bases, with 12 bases lying between them. The CDR3 is CASRPDWSSYNEQFF. Here the CDR3 DNA reads TGCGCCAGCAGACCGGACTGGAGCTCCTACAATGAGCAGTTCTTC.

V and J are TRBV24-1 and TRBJ1-1; possibly TRBD1 for D (5 bases). The germline gives CDR1 KGHDR, CDR2 SFDVKD. The CDR3 has 15 amino acids. V gave up 4 bases and J gave up 3 bases, with 14 bases separating them. The CDR3 nucleotides are TGTGCCACCAGTGACCCAGTCAAAGGGGACACTGAAGCTTTCTTT. Its protein product is CATSDPVKGDTEAFF.

This clone was found many times. The chain recombines TRBV5-1 with TRBJ2-7, with a tentative D call TRBD1 (6 bases). Germline V gene data show CDR1 as SGHRS and CDR2 as YFSETQ. The CDR3 has 15 residues. V was trimmed by 4 bases and J by 3 bases, leaving 17 bases between them. The CDR3 is CASSRDQGTIYEQYF. The CDR3 DNA reads TGCGCCAGCAGCCGGGACCAGGGGACGATCTACGAGCAGTACTTC.

The rearrangement links TRBV20-1 to TRBJ2-5; 8 nucleotides align to TRBD2. J lost 4 bases, V lost 3 bases, and 10 bases had no gene match. This CDR3 has 15 amino acids. The germline CDR1 and CDR2 sequences are DFQATT and SNEGSKA (reference sequence). CDR3 DNA: TGCAGTGCTAGTCCCCCGGGGGGGGTAGGAGAGACCCAGTACTTC. Translating it yields CSASPPGGVGETQYF.

J is TRBJ2-2 and V is TRBV28; 9 bases are a match to TRBD2. This CDR3 has 16 amino acids. Losses at the gene ends were 5 bases for V and 5 bases for J; bases not matched to a gene: 9. Germline CDR1 reads MDHEN; CDR2 reads SYDVKM. The chain's CDR3 is CASSIGGGVRTGELFF. In nucleotides, the CDR3 is TGTGCCAGCAGTATCGGCGGGGGGGTTCGTACCGGGGAGCTGTTTTTT.

V is TRBV3-1 (or the pseudogene TRBV3-2) and J is TRBJ2-4; 7 bases line up with TRBD1. The CDR3 totals 15 residues. V trimming: 4 bases; J trimming: 0 bases; junction bases outside the gene matches: 3. Germline-derived CDR1 and CDR2 are LGHDT and YNNKEL (reference sequence). Written as DNA, the CDR3 is TGTGCCAGCAGCCGGGACAGCCTAGCCAAAAACATTCAGTACTTC. It is translated as CASSRDSLAKNIQYF.

The V and J genes are TRBV28 and TRBJ2-7; 8 nucleotides agree with TRBD2. The CDR3 sequence is 14 residues long. CDR1 is MDHEN, CDR2 SYDVKM, per germline. V shed 3 bases and J 2 bases; nucleotides not matched to a gene: 3. The CDR3 DNA follows: TGTGCCAGCAGTTTCGGGGGGGCCCCCTACGAGCAGTACTTC. It codes for CASSFGGAPYEQYF.

V is TRBV6-4 and J is TRBJ2-2, with D perhaps matching TRBD2 (5 bases). This CDR3 has 14 residues. Per the germline V gene, CDR1 is MRHNA and CDR2 is SNTAGT. V lost 8 bases and J lost 1, with 11 bases in between. The CDR3 protein is CASGPSGNTGELFF. The DNA of the CDR3 is TGTGCCAGCGGCCCGAGCGGGAACACCGGGGAGCTGTTTTTT.

V gene TRBV11-3 combines with J gene TRBJ2-1, with 8 bases lining up with TRBD1. Germline loops: CDR1 SGHNT, CDR2 YENEEA. Trimming took 0 bases from V and 4 from J; bases not matched to a gene: 5. This CDR3 has 16 residues. In DNA form, the CDR3 reads TGTGCCAGCAGCTTAGAAGGACAGGGTCCTTACAATGAGCAGTTCTTC. Translated: CASSLEGQGPYNEQFF.

The chain has TRBV19 and TRBJ1-5; 8 nucleotides match TRBD1. J lost 5 bases, V lost 5 bases, and 11 bases had no gene match. This CDR3 spans 16 amino acids. Germline-derived CDR1 and CDR2 are LNHDA and SQIVND (reference sequence). This CDR3 reads CASSPPGQVRYQPQHF. The CDR3 DNA is TGTGCCAGTAGTCCTCCGGGACAGGTGAGATATCAGCCCCAGCATTTT.

This clone was detected a few times. The chain uses TRBV14 and TRBJ1-1; 7 bases agree with TRBD1. The junction had 7 bases not matched to a gene; V was cut back by 0 bases and J by 0 bases. There are 17 residues in the CDR3. CDR1 SGHDN and CDR2 FVKESK come from the germline V gene. CDR3 in amino acids: CASSQEGRGIMNTEAFF. In DNA, the CDR3 is TGTGCCAGCAGCCAAGAAGGCAGGGGGATCATGAACACTGAAGCTTTCTTT.

The CDR3 bases are TGTGCCAGCAGCTTGGGGGACAGGGGTTCAACAGATACGCAGTATTTT. Protein sequence: CASSLGDRGSTDTQYF. The chain joins TRBV7-2 to TRBJ2-3, with 10 positions matching TRBD1. CDR1 SGHTA and CDR2 FQGNSA come from the germline V gene. The CDR3 sequence is 16 residues long. Germline trimming cut 3 bases from V and 3 bases from J; bases unmatched to any gene: 6.

The chain joins TRBV6-2 or TRBV6-3 to TRBJ1-5; D may be TRBD1 (5 bases). Trimming left V 0 bases short and J 6 bases short, with 9 bases between. Germline V gene sequence: CDR1 MNHEY, CDR2 SVGEGT. This CDR3 comprises 14 residues. CDR3: CASSYSGGIQPQHF. The CDR3, as DNA: TGTGCCAGCAGTTACTCGGGGGGGATTCAGCCCCAGCATTTT.

In this sample, this clone turned up a few times. The genes are TRBV19 and TRBJ2-7, with TRBD1 matching 10 bases. CDR3 length: 15 residues. V was clipped by 5 bases and J by 4 bases; unmatched bases: 8. Germline loops: CDR1 LNHDA, CDR2 SQIVND (reference sequence). The CDR3 nucleotides read TGTGCCAGTAGTCCCCGACAGGGGGCTATATACGAGCAGTACTTC. This gives the protein CASSPRQGAIYEQYF.

J is TRBJ1-1 and V is TRBV19; the D is unclear. Germline CDR1 LNHDA, CDR2 SQIVND (reference sequence). The V end lost 7 bases, the J end lost 5 bases, and 8 bases lay between the germline ends. The CDR3 is 11 amino acids. The CDR3: CASNLGTEAFF. CDR3 coding DNA: TGTGCCAGTAACCTCGGTACTGAAGCTTTCTTT. Full variable domain (missing parts from reference TRBV19 and TRBJ1-1): DGGITQSPKYLFRKEGQNVTLSCEQNLNHDAMYWYRQDPGQGLRLIYYSQIVNDFQKGDIAEGYSVSREKKESFPLTVTSAQKNPTAFYLCASNLGTEAFFGQGTRLTVV.

The gene calls are TRBV5-1 and TRBJ2-7; tentatively, D is TRBD1 (5 bases). Germline CDR1 SGHRS, CDR2 YFSETQ. The CDR3 contains 12 residues. Trimming took off 4 bases at V and 4 bases at J, with 9 bases between the two ends. The chain's CDR3 is CASSTQGYEQYF. The CDR3, as DNA: TGCGCCAGCAGCACGCAGGGATACGAGCAGTACTTC.

The J gene is TRBJ1-2, the V gene TRBV4-1; the D gene is possibly TRBD1 (6 bases). CDR1 and CDR2 (germline): MGHRA, YSYEKL. The CDR3 extends over 15 amino acids. V shed 3 bases and J shed 6 bases, with 17 bases lying between them. The CDR3 here is CASSQEVQGGDGYTF. The CDR3 DNA is TGCGCCAGCAGCCAGGAAGTACAGGGTGGAGATGGCTACACCTTC.

The rearrangement joins TRBV5-5 to TRBJ2-7, with D unclear. Trimming shortened V by 0 bases and J by 2 bases, and 6 bases separated the two germline ends. Germline V lookup: CDR1 SGHKS, CDR2 YYEKEE (reference sequence). This CDR3 region has 13 residues. This CDR3 is CASSLDSTYEQYF. CDR3 nucleotides: TGTGCCAGCAGCTTGGACAGCACCTACGAGCAGTACTTC.

This clone was seen only once. V usage is TRBV5-1 and J usage is TRBJ2-7; 7 bases fit TRBD1. The CDR3 totals 17 residues. The V segment lost 3 bases and the J segment 0 bases; nucleotides outside the gene matches: 12. The germline V gene encodes CDR1 SGHRS and CDR2 YFSETQ. The CDR3 is CASSSKRDSGSSYEQYF. CDR3 DNA sequence: TGCGCCAGCAGCTCCAAACGGGACAGCGGAAGCTCCTACGAGCAGTACTTC.

The chain joins TRBV28 to TRBJ1-3; 7 nucleotides line up with TRBD1. The CDR3 is made up of 16 amino acids. After removal of 0 bases from V and 2 bases from J, the junction contained 4 bases not matched to a gene. Germline lookup yields CDR1 MDHEN and CDR2 SYDVKM. The CDR3 bases are TGTGCCAGCAGTTTATGGACAGGGAATACTGGAAACACCATATATTTT. It translates to CASSLWTGNTGNTIYF.

This sequence joins TRBV19 and TRBJ2-7, with D tentatively TRBD2 (5 bases). V gave up 5 bases and J gave up 6 bases, with 17 bases separating them. In germline, CDR1 is LNHDA, CDR2 SQIVND (reference sequence). This CDR3 spans 14 amino acids. The CDR3 protein is CASSPPWSRGEQYF. CDR3 DNA: TGTGCCAGTAGTCCCCCGTGGAGCCGGGGCGAGCAGTACTTC.

The V call is TRBV7-3, the J call TRBJ2-2, with D possibly being TRBD2 (5 bases). CDR1 is SGHTA and CDR2 is FQGTGA in the germline V gene. V dropped 2 bases and J dropped 5 bases, with 9 bases sitting between them. The CDR3 is made up of 14 amino acids. The CDR3 is CASSLDSGTGELFF. In nucleotides, the CDR3 is TGTGCCAGCAGCTTAGATTCGGGAACCGGGGAGCTGTTTTTT.

The CDR3 nucleotides are TGTGCCAGCAGCTTGAACGGACAGCCTGTTAACTATGGCTACACCTTC. This translates into CASSLNGQPVNYGYTF. The V gene is TRBV5-6, the J gene TRBJ1-2; weak D call: TRBD1 (6 bases). The CDR3 has 16 residues. V shed 1 base and J shed 1 base, with 14 bases lying between them. CDR1 is SGHDT, CDR2 YYEEEE, per germline.

The chain carries TRBV6-1 and TRBJ2-3; 13 nucleotides agree with TRBD2. Trimming took 0 bases from V and 3 from J; bases not matched to a gene: 9. The CDR3 loop spans 19 amino acids. Germline V gene sequence: CDR1 MNHNS, CDR2 SASEGT. This CDR3 is CASSEAQGMGLAGTDTQYF. Here the CDR3 DNA reads TGTGCCAGCAGTGAAGCCCAGGGGATGGGACTAGCGGGGACAGATACGCAGTATTTT.

The V call is TRBV29-1, the J call TRBJ1-1; unclear D gene. Trimming stripped 7 bases from V and 3 bases from J, with 12 bases between. Germline CDR1 is SQVTM and CDR2 is ANQGSEA. There are 12 residues in the CDR3. The DNA of the CDR3 is TGCAGCGGGAGGGTGGGCGACACTGAAGCTTTCTTT. It is translated as CSGRVGDTEAFF.

The J gene is TRBJ2-7, the V gene TRBV6-5; D gene unclear. With 4 bases removed from V and 4 bases from J, the gap between germline ends came to 8 bases. The V gene's germline CDR1 is MNHEY and CDR2 SVGAGI. The CDR3 has 12 amino acids. The DNA for the CDR3 is TGTGCCAGCAGTTCCCCCGGGTACGAGCAGTACTTC. Its protein is CASSSPGYEQYF.

The chain couples TRBV27 to TRBJ1-4, with 8 bases that match TRBD1. Germline V gene lookup returns CDR1 MNHEY and CDR2 SMNVEV (reference sequence). J gave up 3 bases and V 9 bases, and 3 bases lay outside the gene matches. This CDR3 has 13 residues. The CDR3 here is CASRDRPNEKLFF. In nucleotides, the CDR3 is TGTGCCAGTCGGGACAGGCCTAATGAAAAACTGTTTTTT.

The gene calls are TRBV6-5 and TRBJ1-2, with a tentative D call TRBD1 (5 bases). Germline values: CDR1 MNHEY, CDR2 SVGAGI. The CDR3 contains 14 residues. V lost 5 bases and J lost 4, with 14 bases in between. The CDR3 nucleotides read TGTGCCAGCAGTCGCCTGACGGGGGGCTATGGCTACACCTTC. This gives the protein CASSRLTGGYGYTF.